Sequencing of this T cell receptor beta chain was carried out in a study of shared clonotypes between healthy human individuals. Sequencing used immunoSEQ multiplex PCR; TCRdb keeps in-frame clones, though not all of them. This table holds more than 2 million clones, roughly 94% found once. What was sequenced was naive CD4+ T cells sorted from blood. Indicated subset: CD45RA+ positively selected. The receptor's source is a man younger than 35 in good health.

This CDR3 is CATSRTGTGVYNEQFF. Here the CDR3 DNA reads TGTGCCACCAGCAGAACCGGGACAGGCGTATACAATGAGCAGTTCTTC. The genes are TRBV15 and TRBJ2-1; TRBD1 agrees at 8 bases. The CDR3 runs to 16 residues. The germline CDR1 and CDR2 sequences are LNHNV and YYDKDF (reference sequence). J was trimmed by 4 bases and V by 2 bases; bases with no gene match: 7.